A selection of T cell receptor beta chains follows, all from one sample in a study of blood T cells in healthy people across ages. TCRdb re-called the 5' RACE reads with MiXCR, one entry per CDR3 protein. The sample carries some 900,000 distinct CDR3 sequences, around 48% recorded once. The specimen sequenced was blood. The receptors were gathered from a man younger than 45 in good health. Each CDR3 is given with its conserved first and last residue. D genes are given only for firm matches. Only part of the rows carry a size: once, few, many, or a class if the clone is expanded.

. | . | TRBJ1-2 | TRBV7-9 | CASSTVVGQGNGYTF | TGTGCCAGCAGCACCGTGGTCGGGCAGGGGAATGGCTACACCTTC
few | . | TRBJ2-7 | TRBV6-4 | CASSEREGASYEQYF | TGTGCCAGCAGTGAGAGGGAGGGGGCATCCTACGAGCAGTACTTC
few | . | TRBJ1-6 | TRBV12-3/TRBV12-4 | CASSRQVYNSPLHF | TGTGCCAGCAGTAGACAGGTCTATAATTCACCCCTCCACTTT
. | TRBD1 | TRBJ1-4 | TRBV12-3/TRBV12-4 | CASSSTGHNEKLFF | TGTGCCAGCAGTTCGACAGGGCATAATGAAAAACTGTTTTTT
few | . | TRBJ2-3 | TRBV6-2/TRBV6-3 | CASSPGLGRTLMSTDTQYF | TGTGCCAGCAGCCCCGGCTTGGGCAGAACGTTAATGAGCACAGATACGCAGTATTTT
many | TRBD2 | TRBJ2-7 | TRBV7-9 | CASSGRTSGGDLPYEQYF | TGTGCCAGCAGCGGACGGACTAGCGGGGGGGACCTCCCATACGAGCAGTACTTC
. | . | TRBJ2-7 | TRBV10-3 | CAIRPGHSYEQYF | TGTGCCATCAGACCGGGACACTCCTACGAGCAGTACTTC
. | TRBD2 | TRBJ2-1 | TRBV5-1 | CASSLWVFGGGSTDNEQFF | TGCGCCAGCAGCTTGTGGGTCTTCGGGGGGGGTTCTACCGACAATGAGCAGTTCTTC
. | . | TRBJ2-7 | TRBV20-1 | CSASRPDRTSYEQYF | TGCAGTGCTAGTAGGCCCGACAGGACCTCCTACGAGCAGTACTTC
. | . | TRBJ2-5 | TRBV20-1 | CSARPTGREQYF | TGCAGTGCTAGGCCCACAGGGAGAGAGCAGTACTTC
. | . | TRBJ1-5 | TRBV20-1 | CSAEPAANQPQHF | TGCAGTGCTGAGCCTGCTGCAAATCAGCCCCAGCATTTT
. | . | TRBJ1-2 | TRBV5-1 | CASSLVGDTLNYGYTF | TGCGCCAGCAGCTTGGTCGGCGACACGCTCAACTATGGCTACACCTTC
few | . | TRBJ1-2 | TRBV2 | CASSESRGIYGYTF | TGTGCCAGCAGTGAATCTAGGGGCATCTATGGCTACACCTTC
few | TRBD1 | TRBJ2-5 | TRBV7-9 | CASSSRDRQETQYF | TGTGCCAGCAGCTCTCGGGACAGACAAGAGACCCAGTACTTC
few | TRBD1 | TRBJ2-1 | TRBV6-5 | CASRLQGAVTYNEQFF | TGTGCCAGCAGATTACAGGGGGCAGTAACCTACAATGAGCAGTTCTTC
few | TRBD1 | TRBJ2-1 | TRBV20-1 | CSAYYRGNEQFF | TGCAGTGCTTATTACAGGGGCAATGAGCAGTTCTTC
once | TRBD1 | TRBJ2-2 | TRBV11-3 | CASSTGGANTGELFF | TGTGCCAGCAGTACAGGGGGCGCGAACACCGGGGAGCTGTTTTTT
. | . | TRBJ1-5 | TRBV2 | CASTQSREQPQHF | TGTGCCAGCACCCAATCAAGGGAACAGCCCCAGCATTTT
. | TRBD1 | TRBJ1-2 | TRBV28 | CASSSDREGYGYTF | TGTGCCAGCAGCAGTGACAGGGAAGGCTATGGCTACACCTTC
few | TRBD1 | TRBJ2-7 | TRBV4-1 | CASSGGQGTFYEQYF | TGCGCCAGCAGCGGAGGACAGGGTACCTTCTACGAGCAGTACTTC
few | TRBD1 | TRBJ2-7 | TRBV10-2 | CASSGDWTGDTKEQYF | TGCGCCAGCAGTGGTGACTGGACAGGGGATACGAAGGAGCAGTACTTC
. | . | TRBJ2-1 | TRBV29-1 | CSAERGGYHNEQFF | TGCAGCGCAGAAAGGGGGGGTTACCACAATGAGCAGTTCTTC
few | . | TRBJ2-7 | TRBV6-6 | CASSSTDRTYEQYF | TGTGCCAGCAGTTCCACTGACAGGACCTACGAGCAGTACTTC
many | . | TRBJ1-2 | TRBV29-1 | CSVEGSPYGYTF | TGCAGCGTTGAAGGGTCTCCGTATGGCTACACCTTC
. | . | TRBJ1-2 | TRBV9 | CASSVEGEWKNGYTF | TGTGCCAGCAGCGTAGAAGGGGAGTGGAAGAATGGCTACACCTTC
few | . | TRBJ1-1 | TRBV4-1 | CASSQDLRATEAFF | TGCGCCAGCAGCCAAGATCTCAGGGCCACTGAAGCTTTCTTT